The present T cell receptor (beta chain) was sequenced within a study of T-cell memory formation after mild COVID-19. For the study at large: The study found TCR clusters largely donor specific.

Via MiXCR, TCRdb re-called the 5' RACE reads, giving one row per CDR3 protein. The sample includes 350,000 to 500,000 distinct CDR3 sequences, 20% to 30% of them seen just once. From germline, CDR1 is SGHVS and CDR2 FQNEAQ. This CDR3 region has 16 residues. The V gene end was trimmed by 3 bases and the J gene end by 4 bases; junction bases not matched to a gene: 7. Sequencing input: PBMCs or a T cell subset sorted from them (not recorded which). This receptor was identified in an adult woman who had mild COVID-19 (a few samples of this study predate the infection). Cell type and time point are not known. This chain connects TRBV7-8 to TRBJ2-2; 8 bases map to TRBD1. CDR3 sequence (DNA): TGTGCCAGCAGCTTTGGTGACAGGGGAGTCACCGGGGAGCTGTTTTTT. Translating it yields CASSFGDRGVTGELFF. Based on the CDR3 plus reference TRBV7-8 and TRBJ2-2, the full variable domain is GAGVSQSPRYKVAKRGQDVALRCDPISGHVSLFWYQQALGQGPEFLTYFQNEAQLDKSGLPSDRFFAERPEGSVSTLKIQRTQQEDSAVYLCASSFGDRGVTGELFFGEGSRLTVL.